The rows below give T cell receptor beta chains drawn from one sample of a study of CD8+ T cells in alopecia areata. Libraries were prepared by immunoSEQ multiplex PCR; TCRdb keeps only in-frame clonotypes and omits some of them. The sample yields 120,000 to 150,000 clones, about 90% seen once. The material was CD8+ T cells sorted from blood, obtained at week 0. The source of these receptors is a human donor with alopecia areata. Both conserved end residues are part of each CDR3.

V: TRBV30; J: TRBJ2-6; CDR3: CAWSDGSGANVLTF
V: TRBV11-2; J: TRBJ2-7; CDR3: CASSSGTGGLYEQYF
V: TRBV5-4; J: TRBJ2-7; CDR3: CASSLGTADQYF
V: TRBV30; J: TRBJ1-1; CDR3: CAWVPFRAFF
V: TRBV7-9; J: TRBJ2-7; CDR3: CASSLTGQDEQYF
V: TRBV29-1; J: TRBJ1-1; CDR3: CSVWVNTEAFF
V: TRBV5-1; J: TRBJ2-5; CDR3: CASSLSLAQETQYF
V: TRBV5-1; J: TRBJ2-1; CDR3: CASSTDREPFNEQFF
V: TRBV29-1; J: TRBJ2-7; CDR3: CSVELGVTYEQYF
V: TRBV5-1; J: TRBJ2-1; CDR3: CASSWGRRAHEQFF
V: TRBV11-1; J: TRBJ2-1; CDR3: CATEGVSSSYNEQFF